The 2 T cell receptor beta chains below all came from one sample that was sequenced in a study of T cell responses to AZD1222 COVID-19 vaccine. Clones were sequenced by immunoSEQ multiplex PCR, and TCRdb holds only the in-frame ones, with some missing. This table holds approximately 110,000 clones, less than 90% found once. The specimen was peripheral blood, collected on day 0 of AZD1222 vaccination. Receptors originate from an adult in good health.

This clone has just one count. This chain connects TRBV5-1 to TRBJ1-4, with D uncertain. This CDR3 is built from 14 residues. The germline CDR1 and CDR2 sequences are SGHRS and YFSETQ. The V gene lost 1 base and the J gene lost 3 bases, with 7 bases spanning the gap. The chain's CDR3 is CASSLPSSNEKLFF. The CDR3, as DNA: TGCGCCAGCAGCTTGCCCAGCTCTAATGAAAAACTGTTTTTT.

V gene TRBV15 combines with J gene TRBJ1-1; TRBD1 agrees at 8 bases. The CDR3 covers 15 residues. The V gene's germline CDR1 is LNHNV and CDR2 YYDKDF (reference sequence). The V gene end was trimmed by 3 bases and the J gene end by 1 base; junction bases not matched to a gene: 4. CDR3 in amino acids: CATSRAGTGNTEAFF. The CDR3 nucleotides read TGTGCCACCAGCAGGGCCGGGACAGGGAACACTGAAGCTTTCTTT.